A single sample gave rise to the 5 T cell receptor beta chains below, sequenced in a study of blood T cells in healthy people across ages. For the second PCR, which ran for 7 to 11 cycles, a sample-barcoded 5' primer and a J-beta primer mix were used. TCRdb itself ran the 5' RACE reads through MiXCR, one entry per CDR3 protein. The data contain around 580,000 distinct CDR3 sequences, 47% of them seen just once; the ten biggest clones take up about 22%. Specimen: blood. These receptors were collected from a man at least 80 years old in good health.

The chain joins TRBV18 to TRBJ2-1, with 7 positions matching TRBD1. The germline V gene has CDR1 KGHSH and CDR2 LQKENI. Losses at the gene ends were 3 bases for V and 4 bases for J; bases not matched to a gene: 9. This CDR3 contains 16 residues. Here the CDR3 DNA reads TGTGCCAGCTCACCCTATCCCGGGACAGCATACAATGAGCAGTTCTTC. It codes for CASSPYPGTAYNEQFF.

On this clonotype itself: Given a much more abundant clone one base away, this may be a read error. The chain carries TRBV6-5 and TRBJ1-2, with TRBD1 as a possible D gene (5 bases). Trimming took off 6 bases at V and 6 bases at J, with 20 bases between the two ends. The CDR3 has 15 residues. CDR1 is MNHEY, CDR2 SVGAGI, per germline. This CDR3 reads CASRAGTASNDGYTF. In DNA, the CDR3 is TGTGCCAGCAGAGCCGGGACGGCTTCGAACGATGGCTACACCTTC.

This clonotype was seen only a few times. The chain links TRBV7-9 to TRBJ2-5; tentative D call: TRBD2 (5 bases). Per the germline V gene, CDR1 is SEHNR and CDR2 is FQNEAQ (reference sequence). There are 14 residues in the CDR3. The V gene lost 5 bases and the J gene lost 5 bases, with 15 bases spanning the gap. The CDR3 is CASSADSWRETQYF. Here the CDR3 DNA reads TGTGCCAGCAGCGCAGATTCCTGGAGGGAGACCCAGTACTTC.

This clonotype showed up many times. The rearrangement uses TRBV6-6 and TRBJ1-1, with no clear D. This CDR3 is built from 17 residues. Germline loops: CDR1 MNHNY, CDR2 SVGAGI (reference sequence). The V and J ends lost 3 bases and 5 bases respectively, with 22 bases between them. CDR3 amino acids: CASSYDIQSGGRTEAFF. CDR3 in DNA: TGTGCCAGCAGTTATGACATACAGAGTGGTGGTCGGACTGAAGCTTTCTTT.

This clonotype has more than one count but fewer than ten. The V call is TRBV5-5, the J call TRBJ1-6, with 8 positions matching TRBD1. The V and J ends lost 0 bases and 9 bases, in that order; junction bases with no gene match: 5. This CDR3 is built from 15 residues. Per the germline V gene, CDR1 is SGHKS and CDR2 is YYEKEE (reference sequence). The CDR3 sequence is CASSLAQGAGSPLHF. The CDR3 bases are TGTGCCAGCAGCTTGGCCCAGGGGGCCGGTTCACCCCTCCACTTT.